These T cell receptor beta chains were read from a single sample in a study of molecular identifiers for immune sequencing clone quantification. MiXCR was run by TCRdb on the PCR reads, yielding one entry per CDR3 protein. The sample shows some 100,000 distinct CDR3 sequences, 36% of them seen only once. The material sequenced was naive CD8+ T cells from blood, with Jurkat cell RNA spiked in. These receptors were collected from a human donor in good health. Some libraries in this study had Jurkat cell RNA spiked in. CDR3s include the opening cysteine and the closing phenylalanine or tryptophan. The D gene is left open where the match is weak. Where a row states a size, it is once, few, many or the class of an expanded clone; other rows omit it.

V	size	J	D	CDR3	DNA
TRBV6-5	many	TRBJ1-6	.	CASSYSGDNSPLHF	TGTGCCAGCAGTTACTCGGGAGATAATTCACCCCTCCACTTT
TRBV6-5	many	TRBJ2-3	.	CASRTDGIPTQYF	TGTGCCAGCAGAACCGACGGGATTCCTACGCAGTATTTT
TRBV27	.	TRBJ2-3	.	CASSLWPSGHTQYF	TGTGCCAGCAGTTTATGGCCCTCTGGACATACGCAGTATTTT
TRBV27	.	TRBJ2-7	.	CASSFPGTHEQYF	TGTGCCAGCAGTTTTCCGGGGACCCACGAGCAGTACTTC
TRBV7-8	medium-sized	TRBJ1-4	.	CASSLTNRDNEKLFF	TGTGCCAGCAGCCTGACCAACAGGGACAATGAAAAACTGTTTTTT
TRBV7-8	many	TRBJ2-1	.	CASSSPSWGVANEQFF	TGTGCCAGCAGCTCCCCCTCTTGGGGGGTTGCCAATGAGCAGTTCTTC
TRBV7-2	once	TRBJ2-7	.	CASSLELEGPILRAQNF	TGTGCCAGCAGCTTAGAGCTAGAGGGGCCAATTCTCCGGGCGCAGAACTTC
TRBV14	few	TRBJ2-7	TRBD2	CASSQVLAGGYEQYF	TGTGCCAGCAGCCAAGTTCTAGCGGGAGGCTACGAGCAGTACTTC
TRBV6-6	many	TRBJ2-7	.	CASRDGSYEQYF	TGTGCCAGCAGGGACGGTTCCTACGAGCAGTACTTC
TRBV4-2	few	TRBJ2-5	.	CASSQPPEETQYF	TGTGCCAGCAGCCAGCCACCGGAGGAGACCCAGTACTTC
TRBV12-2	many	TRBJ2-5	.	CASRLARDRGRETQYF	TGTGCAAGTCGCTTAGCCCGGGACAGGGGGCGAGAGACCCAGTACTTC
TRBV6-6	few	TRBJ1-4	.	CASSYSGDRRTEKLFF	TGTGCCAGCAGTTACTCCGGCGACAGGAGGACTGAAAAACTGTTTTTT
TRBV2	.	TRBJ2-1	.	CASSAASSYNEQIF	TGTGCCAGCAGTGCCGCATCCTCCTACAATGAGCAGATCTTC
TRBV7-8	many	TRBJ2-7	TRBD2	CASSHARRLAGYEQYF	TGTGCCAGCAGCCACGCCCGTCGGCTAGCGGGATACGAGCAGTACTTC
TRBV23-1	many	TRBJ1-1	TRBD1	CASSHQTGQGQGNTEAFF	TGCGCCAGCAGTCATCAAACCGGACAGGGACAAGGAAACACTGAAGCTTTCTTT
TRBV4-3	.	TRBJ2-5	.	CASSQGKLLGTQYF	TGCGCCAGCAGCCAAGGAAAACTCCTAGGGACCCAGTACTTC
TRBV20-1	.	TRBJ2-7	TRBD2	CSASGMLADLLSSYEQYF	TGCAGTGCTAGCGGGATGCTAGCGGACCTATTAAGCTCCTACGAGCAGTACTTC
TRBV11-2	.	TRBJ2-1	.	CASSTGTLIEQFF	TGTGCCAGCAGCACCGGGACTCTGATTGAGCAGTTCTTC
TRBV11-2	once	TRBJ2-1	.	CASSLEGLGAWDEQFF	TGTGCCAGCAGCTTAGAGGGACTGGGGGCTTGGGATGAGCAGTTCTTC
TRBV13	.	TRBJ2-7	.	CASSLAAPSEQYF	TGTGCCAGCAGCCTAGCAGCACCCTCGGAGCAGTACTTC
TRBV6-2/TRBV6-3	.	TRBJ1-1	TRBD1	CASITQGDTEAFF	TGTGCCAGCATTACGCAGGGGGACACTGAAGCTTTCTTT
TRBV15	.	TRBJ2-3	TRBD2	CATRGFFYGRELTDAQYF	TGTGCCACCAGGGGATTCTTTTATGGGCGGGAGTTAACAGATGCGCAGTATTTT
TRBV15	many	TRBJ2-4	.	CATSRDMGLAKNIQYF	TGTGCCACCAGCAGAGATATGGGGCTAGCCAAAAACATTCAGTACTTC
TRBV2	few	TRBJ2-5	.	CASDLLRHQETQYF	TGTGCCAGTGACCTTCTTAGGCATCAAGAGACCCAGTACTTC
TRBV7-7	many	TRBJ2-3	TRBD2	CASSKITSGTDTQYF	TGTGCCAGCAGCAAAATAACTAGCGGCACAGATACGCAGTATTTT
TRBV9	.	TRBJ2-2	TRBD2	CASSPPAGEHGELFF	TGTGCCAGCAGTCCCCCCGCGGGAGAGCACGGGGAGCTGTTTTTT
TRBV13	.	TRBJ2-7	TRBD2	CASSLGLAGGIHEQYF	TGTGCCAGCAGCTTAGGCCTAGCGGGAGGGATCCACGAGCAGTACTTC
TRBV28	.	TRBJ2-5	.	CASSYWTLETQYF	TGTGCCAGCAGTTACTGGACCCTGGAGACCCAGTACTTC
TRBV13	few	TRBJ2-3	TRBD2	CASSWGLGVDTQYF	TGTGCCAGCAGCTGGGGACTAGGGGTTGATACGCAGTATTTT
TRBV27	.	TRBJ2-3	TRBD2	CASRLAGGQSTDTQYF	TGTGCCAGCAGGCTAGCGGGAGGACAGAGCACAGATACGCAGTATTTT
TRBV7-9	many	TRBJ2-5	.	CASSLGQGLGETQYF	TGTGCCAGCAGCTTGGGCCAGGGGCTGGGAGAGACCCAGTACTTC
TRBV6-6	many	TRBJ2-5	.	CASSSLAGGKETQYF	TGTGCCAGCAGTTCTCTGGCGGGTGGAAAAGAGACCCAGTACTTC
TRBV6-2/TRBV6-3	.	TRBJ2-1	.	CASSYSTEGGYNEQFF	TGTGCCAGCAGTTACTCGACGGAGGGCGGATACAATGAGCAGTTCTTC
TRBV7-2	.	TRBJ2-7	TRBD1	CASSFRDSLPYEQYF	TGTGCCAGCAGCTTCCGGGACAGTCTACCCTACGAGCAGTACTTC
TRBV5-6	few	TRBJ1-6	TRBD1	CASSSGTGGPLHF	TGTGCCAGCTCCTCCGGGACAGGGGGCCCCCTCCACTTT
TRBV14	few	TRBJ2-3	.	CASRPDSYTDTQYF	TGTGCCAGCAGACCGGACAGTTACACAGATACGCAGTATTTT
TRBV7-2	many	TRBJ1-1	.	CASSLMGNTEAFF	TGTGCCAGCAGCTTAATGGGGAACACTGAAGCTTTCTTT
TRBV4-2	few	TRBJ2-2	.	CASSQTIRGVIANTGELFF	TGTGCCAGCAGCCAAACCATTAGGGGGGTAATCGCGAACACCGGGGAGCTGTTTTTT
TRBV7-2	.	TRBJ1-5	.	CASCPQGDWPQHF	TGTGCCAGCTGCCCCCAAGGAGATTGGCCCCAGCATTTT
TRBV2	many	TRBJ2-4	.	CASGENIQYF	TGTGCCAGCGGCGAAAACATTCAGTACTTC
TRBV4-1	few	TRBJ1-5	.	CASSQFQGTNQPQHF	TGCGCCAGCAGCCAATTTCAGGGGACGAATCAGCCCCAGCATTTT
TRBV15	once	TRBJ2-7	.	CATATGPDSYAQYF	TGTGCCACAGCTACCGGACCCGACTCCTACGCGCAGTACTTC
TRBV5-1	many	TRBJ2-4	.	CASSLDENIQYF	TGCGCCAGCAGCTTGGATGAAAACATTCAGTACTTC
TRBV13	few	TRBJ2-5	.	CASSSPPQETQYF	TGTGCCAGCAGCTCCCCGCCGCAAGAGACCCAGTACTTC
TRBV4-1	few	TRBJ1-5	TRBD1	CASSQGGTGAGNQPQHF	TGCGCCAGCAGCCAAGGCGGGACAGGGGCCGGCAATCAGCCCCAGCATTTT